This entry lists 32 T cell receptor beta chains sequenced from one sample in a study of regulatory T cells in long-lasting Graves disease. Time point indicated: newly diagnosed GD, antithyroid drugs for less than 3 months. After RNA was extracted from PBMCs, the TCR library was made from it. According to the study, TCR beta libraries were built with iRepertoire HTBI primers and CDR3-region Arm-PCR. TCRdb reprocessed the multiplex PCR reads via MiXCR and lists one record per CDR3 protein. The sample lists 350,000 to 500,000 distinct CDR3 sequences; about a sixth were seen once. These same data were also listed under a study on T cells in Graves' hyperthyroidism and ophthalmopathy.

Here the sequenced sample was peripheral blood mononuclear cells (PBMCs), taken at new diagnosis, from a patient treated with antithyroid drugs. The receptor source for this set is a woman aged 30 to 39 with Graves disease.

This clonotype occurred many times. The rearrangement links TRBV30 to TRBJ2-1; D is tentatively TRBD1 or TRBD2 (6 bases each). This CDR3 is 13 amino acids long. V was clipped by 4 bases and J by 5 bases, with 12 bases between them. Germline V CDR1 and CDR2: GTSNPN, SVGIG (reference sequence). The CDR3 DNA reads TGTGCCTGGAATCGTGGGGGGCACAATGAGCAGTTCTTC. It is translated as CAWNRGGHNEQFF.

This clonotype was counted ten times or more. V is TRBV18 and J is TRBJ2-5; TRBD1 aligns across 7 bases. The V and J ends lost 3 bases and 4 bases, in that order; junction bases with no gene match: 14. The germline gives CDR1 KGHSH, CDR2 LQKENI. This CDR3 has 17 amino acids. The CDR3 region has the DNA TGTGCCAGCTCACCGGGCTATCACAGGGGTACAGGAGAGACCCAGTACTTC. It yields the protein CASSPGYHRGTGETQYF.

This clonotype has a handful of counts. The V call is TRBV6-2 or TRBV6-3, the J call TRBJ2-1; TRBD2 matches at 9 bases. With 6 bases clipped from V and 6 bases from J, the junction kept 12 bases outside the gene matches. Germline V gives CDR1 MNHEY, CDR2 SVGEGT. CDR3 length: 16 amino acids. CDR3 coding DNA: TGTGCCAGCAGCGAACAGACTAGCGGAGAAATCAATGAGCAGTTCTTC. Its protein product is CASSEQTSGEINEQFF.

This clonotype appeared many times. The chain couples TRBV5-1 to TRBJ2-5, with D perhaps matching TRBD2 (7 bases). Germline loops: CDR1 SGHRS, CDR2 YFSETQ. V shed 7 bases and J shed 3 bases, with 10 bases lying between them. The CDR3 is 12 residues long. The CDR3, as DNA: TGCGCCAGCGGGGGGGCTGAAGAGACCCAGTACTTC. Protein: CASGGAEETQYF. The whole variable domain, filled in from reference TRBV5-1 and TRBJ2-5, reads KAGVTQTPRYLIKTRGQQVTLSCSPISGHRSVSWYQQTPGQGLQFLFEYFSETQRNKGNFPGRFSGRQFSNSRSEMNVSTLELGDSALYLCASGGAEETQYFGPGTRLLVL.

CDR3 nucleotide sequence: TGTGCCAGCAGCGTAGGACGACAGGGATTAGATACGCAGTATTTT. Protein sequence: CASSVGRQGLDTQYF. The chain combines TRBV9 with TRBJ2-3; 7 nucleotides match TRBD1. The CDR3 is 15 residues long. V dropped 0 bases and J dropped 5; count of bases not matched to a gene: 6. CDR1 SGDLS and CDR2 YYNGEE come from the germline V gene.

The chain combines TRBV28 with TRBJ2-1; 10 bases agree with TRBD2. The V gene's germline CDR1 is MDHEN and CDR2 SYDVKM. CDR3 size: 15 residues. Trimming removed 2 bases from V and 5 bases from J; junction bases left unmatched: 3. Written as DNA, the CDR3 is TGTGCCAGCAGTTTAACTAGCGGGATGGACAATGAGCAGTTCTTC. Translation: CASSLTSGMDNEQFF. Full variable domain (outside the CDR3, taken from reference TRBV28 and TRBJ2-1): DVKVTQSSRYLVKRTGEKVFLECVQDMDHENMFWYRQDPGLGLRLIYFSYDVKMKEKGDIPEGYSVSREKKERFSLILESASTNQTSMYLCASSLTSGMDNEQFFGPGTRLTVL.

This clonotype came up a few times. The chain carries TRBV15 and TRBJ1-5, with D perhaps matching TRBD1 (5 bases). The CDR3 is made up of 17 amino acids. CDR1 is LNHNV, CDR2 YYDKDF, per germline (reference sequence). With 5 bases removed from V and 0 bases from J, the gap between germline ends came to 17 bases. The CDR3 region is CATSVEGAPDSNQPQHF. The CDR3 DNA follows: TGTGCCACCAGCGTCGAAGGGGCCCCCGATAGCAATCAGCCCCAGCATTTT.

This clonotype was found many times. The chain carries TRBV4-1 and TRBJ2-5; D is unresolved. Germline V lookup: CDR1 MGHRA, CDR2 YSYEKL. The CDR3 has 16 amino acids. V lost 0 bases and J lost 5, with 16 bases in between. CDR3 bases: TGCGCCAGCAGCCAAGATCAGCCAGCAAAGAGGGAGACCCAGTACTTC. It codes for CASSQDQPAKRETQYF.

This clonotype occurred many times. V is TRBV6-2 or TRBV6-3 and J is TRBJ2-3; no clear D. Trimming pared 8 bases from V and 6 bases from J, leaving 15 bases between. The CDR3 totals 13 residues. CDR1 is MNHEY, CDR2 SVGEGT, per germline. CDR3 sequence: CASEDSGWDTQYF. The CDR3 DNA follows: TGTGCCAGCGAAGACTCCGGTTGGGATACGCAGTATTTT.

This clonotype appeared a single time. The chain carries TRBV20-1 and TRBJ2-1, with D possibly being TRBD2 (5 bases). Germline CDR1 DFQATT, CDR2 SNEGSKA (reference sequence). V was clipped by 3 bases and J by 8 bases, with 14 bases between them. The CDR3 is made up of 13 amino acids. CDR3 in amino acids: CSASLGVADEQFF. CDR3 in DNA: TGCAGTGCTAGTCTCGGGGTCGCCGATGAGCAGTTCTTC.

This clonotype showed up many times. The chain joins TRBV11-2 to TRBJ2-3, with unresolved D. In germline, CDR1 is SGHAT, CDR2 FQNNGV. This CDR3 spans 16 amino acids. The V end lost 2 bases, the J end lost 0 bases, and 12 bases lay between the germline ends. The CDR3 DNA is TGTGCCAGCAGCTTACGCCACGAACGGAGCACAGATACGCAGTATTTT. Translated, it gives CASSLRHERSTDTQYF.

This clonotype showed up just a few times. This chain connects TRBV12-3 or TRBV12-4 to TRBJ2-2; tentatively, D is TRBD1 (5 bases). The length of the CDR3 is 13 residues. Trimming removed 5 bases from V and 8 bases from J, with 12 bases in between. In DNA, the CDR3 is TGTGCCAGCAGTGCCCAGGGATGGGGGGAGCTGTTTTTT. Translated: CASSAQGWGELFF.

This clonotype showed up many times. V is TRBV5-8 and J is TRBJ1-4; D may be TRBD1 (6 bases). This CDR3 is built from 15 residues. The germline V gene has CDR1 SGHTS and CDR2 YDEGEE. V gave up 6 bases and J gave up 8 bases, with 20 bases separating them. The chain's CDR3 is CASTPWAGVREKLFF. For the CDR3, the DNA is TGTGCCAGCACCCCGTGGGCAGGGGTGCGAGAAAAACTGTTTTTT. Supplemented by reference TRBV5-8 and TRBJ1-4, the full variable domain reads EAGVTQSPTHLIKTRGQQATLRCSPISGHTSVYWYQQALGLGLQFLLWYDEGEERNRGNFPPRFSGRQFPNYSSELNVNALELEDSALYLCASTPWAGVREKLFFGSGTQLSVL.

The chain links TRBV20-1 to TRBJ1-2; D remains unclear. Germline CDR1 is DFQATT and CDR2 is SNEGSKA (reference sequence). V dropped 1 base and J dropped 4 bases, with 10 bases sitting between them. The CDR3 spans 13 residues. The CDR3 nucleotides read TGCAGTGCTAGAGTGGTCAACTTCTATGGCTACACCTTC. Amino acids: CSARVVNFYGYTF.

This clonotype was counted many times. This sequence joins TRBV13 and TRBJ2-1, with 15 bases matching TRBD2. V gave up 2 bases and J gave up 1 base; unmatched junction bases: 3. Germline CDR1 is PRHDT and CDR2 is FYEKMQ (reference sequence). This CDR3 contains 18 residues. The CDR3 loop is CASSLTGTSGRSYNEQFF. The CDR3 nucleotides read TGTGCCAGCAGCTTAACCGGGACTAGCGGGAGGTCCTACAATGAGCAGTTCTTC.

This clonotype was counted between two and nine times. This chain uses TRBV12-3 or TRBV12-4 with TRBJ2-5; TRBD2 might be the D (5 bases). CDR3 length equals 13 residues. Trimming stripped 6 bases from V and 5 bases from J, with 13 bases between. CDR3 sequence reads: CASRGLRRETQYF. For the CDR3, the DNA is TGTGCCAGCAGGGGCCTCAGGAGGGAGACCCAGTACTTC.

This clonotype has at least ten counts. V usage is TRBV12-3 or TRBV12-4 and J usage is TRBJ2-7; D is ambiguous. V was cut by 3 bases and J by 3 bases, with 9 bases left in between. The CDR3 has 13 amino acids. In DNA, the CDR3 is TGTGCCAGCAGTTTTAAATCTGACTACGAGCAGTACTTC. This gives the protein CASSFKSDYEQYF.

The table lists this clonotype with many counts. The V and J genes are TRBV5-1 and TRBJ2-7; TRBD2 matches at 11 bases. From germline, CDR1 is SGHRS and CDR2 YFSETQ. This CDR3 spans 18 amino acids. The V and J ends lost 0 bases and 0 bases, in that order; junction bases with no gene match: 8. The CDR3 sequence is CASSLELAGAPSSYEQYF. In DNA, the CDR3 is TGCGCCAGCAGCTTGGAACTAGCGGGAGCCCCGAGCTCCTACGAGCAGTACTTC.

This clonotype occurred a few times. This rearrangement joins TRBV24-1 to TRBJ2-7; TRBD2 aligns across 9 bases. With V trimmed by 6 bases and J by 0 bases, 5 bases remained unmatched. CDR1 is KGHDR, CDR2 SFDVKD, per germline. The CDR3 runs to 15 residues. CDR3 in amino acids: CATSWASGNSYEQYF. The CDR3 region has the DNA TGTGCCACCAGTTGGGCTAGCGGGAACTCCTACGAGCAGTACTTC.

This clonotype was recorded many times. The chain recombines TRBV18 with TRBJ1-6; 9 positions match TRBD1. CDR1 KGHSH and CDR2 LQKENI come from the germline V gene. Losses at the gene ends were 5 bases for V and 10 bases for J; bases not matched to a gene: 6. The CDR3 has 14 residues. The CDR3 reads CASSSGQGSSPLHF. CDR3 nucleotides: TGTGCCAGCTCATCCGGACAGGGGAGCTCACCCCTCCACTTT.

The table lists this clonotype with many counts. In nucleotides, the CDR3 is TGTGCCAGCATTCGACTAGCGGGAGACGTCACCGGGGAGCTGTTTTTT. This gives the protein CASIRLAGDVTGELFF. V is TRBV6-1 and J is TRBJ2-2; 12 positions match TRBD2. J gave up 4 bases and V 7 bases, and 7 bases lay outside the gene matches. The germline V gene has CDR1 MNHNS and CDR2 SASEGT. The CDR3 spans 16 residues.

This clonotype appeared many times. This rearrangement joins TRBV12-3 or TRBV12-4 to TRBJ1-2; TRBD1 is a possible D gene (5 bases). This CDR3 contains 13 residues. The germline V and J ends were trimmed by 4 bases and 8 bases, with 14 bases remaining between them. The CDR3 reads CASSSRASRGYTF. As DNA, the CDR3 is TGTGCCAGCAGTTCCAGGGCCTCTCGCGGCTACACCTTC.

This clonotype was counted at least ten times. This chain uses TRBV7-2 with TRBJ2-7; 7 nucleotides line up with TRBD2. Germline CDR1 SGHTA, CDR2 FQGNSA. Trimming cost V 5 bases and J 2 bases; bases outside gene matches: 9. This CDR3 has 15 amino acids. The CDR3 is CASSPIPGGTYEQYF. CDR3 sequence (DNA): TGTGCCAGCAGCCCTATCCCGGGGGGTACCTACGAGCAGTACTTC.

This clonotype was observed many times. This sequence joins TRBV5-1 and TRBJ2-2, with D possibly TRBD1 on 5 matching bases. Germline V gene sequence: CDR1 SGHRS, CDR2 YFSETQ. This CDR3 region has 16 residues. V lost 1 base and J 4 bases, leaving 14 bases between the germline ends. CDR3 protein: CASSLLGPSGTGELFF. The CDR3 DNA sequence: TGCGCCAGCAGCTTGTTGGGGCCATCGGGCACCGGGGAGCTGTTTTTT.

This clonotype was observed at least ten times. This chain joins TRBV28 and TRBJ2-7; maybe TRBD1 (6 bases). The V gene lost 5 bases and the J gene lost 1 base, with 15 bases spanning the gap. CDR3 size: 15 residues. CDR1 and CDR2 from the germline V gene are MDHEN and SYDVKM. The CDR3: CASSQQGHRSYEQYF. CDR3 in DNA: TGTGCCAGCAGTCAACAGGGCCACCGGTCCTACGAGCAGTACTTC. The entire variable domain, with the rest obtained from reference TRBV28 and TRBJ2-7, is as follows: DVKVTQSSRYLVKRTGEKVFLECVQDMDHENMFWYRQDPGLGLRLIYFSYDVKMKEKGDIPEGYSVSREKKERFSLILESASTNQTSMYLCASSQQGHRSYEQYFGPGTRLTVT.

The chain uses TRBV16 and TRBJ2-1; D is undetermined. Trimming stripped 0 bases from V and 3 bases from J, with 9 bases between. The length of the CDR3 is 15 residues. Germline CDR1 reads KGHSY; CDR2 reads FQNENV. The CDR3 sequence is CASSQSISYYNEQFF. CDR3 DNA sequence: TGTGCCAGCAGCCAATCGATCAGCTACTACAATGAGCAGTTCTTC.

This clonotype was found many times. CDR3 sequence reads: CASSLRGRWTNQPQHF. DNA of the CDR3: TGTGCCAGCAGTTTAAGGGGAAGGTGGACTAATCAGCCCCAGCATTTT. This chain uses TRBV28 with TRBJ1-5; D is possibly TRBD1 (5 bases). Germline V gene data show CDR1 as MDHEN and CDR2 as SYDVKM. The CDR3 is 16 residues long. V was clipped by 2 bases and J by 4 bases, with 15 bases between them.

This rearrangement joins TRBV24-1 to TRBJ2-2; either TRBD1 or TRBD2 may supply D (5 bases each). The germline V gene has CDR1 KGHDR and CDR2 SFDVKD. This CDR3 is built from 15 residues. V gave up 4 bases and J gave up 3 bases, with 11 bases separating them. The CDR3 DNA is TGTGCCACCAGTGAGCCGGGACGGTACACCGGGGAGCTGTTTTTT. This gives the protein CATSEPGRYTGELFF.

This clonotype was detected many times. The genes are TRBV28 and TRBJ2-2; 13 positions agree with TRBD2. Looked up from germline, CDR1 is MDHEN and CDR2 is SYDVKM. V lost 4 bases and J lost 8; bases outside the gene matches: 7. The CDR3 is 16 residues long. This CDR3 is CASSSPGLAGWGELFF. The CDR3, as DNA: TGTGCCAGCAGTTCCCCGGGACTAGCGGGATGGGGGGAGCTGTTTTTT.

As for this clonotype: A much more abundant neighbour one base away suggests this may be a read error. CDR3 protein: CASSQTLNTEALF. DNA of the CDR3: TGTGCCAGCAGCCAGACACTGAACACTGAAGCTCTCTTT. The chain links TRBV14 to TRBJ1-1; D not resolved. The CDR3 is made up of 13 amino acids. CDR1 and CDR2 (germline): SGHDN, FVKESK.

The sample holds many counts of this clonotype. The chain carries TRBV7-3 and TRBJ2-3; 7 nucleotides agree with TRBD2. Trimming took 5 bases from V and 0 from J; bases not matched to a gene: 5. CDR1 and CDR2 (germline): SGHTA, FQGTGA. The CDR3 is 15 amino acids. For the CDR3, the DNA is TGTGCCAGCAGCCTACTAGCGTCTAGCACAGATACGCAGTATTTT. This sequence encodes CASSLLASSTDTQYF.

Notes on this clonotype: A much larger clonotype is one base distant, so this may be a read error. The J gene is TRBJ2-5, the V gene TRBV3-1, with TRBD2 matching over 9 bases. The DNA end lines up better with TRBJ2-7; the J call may be wrong. This CDR3 has 19 residues. Germline lookup yields CDR1 LGHDT and CDR2 YNNKEL (reference sequence). The DNA for the CDR3 is TGTGCCAGCAGCCAAGATCTAGCGGGAACCGCATCTGCGGGCTACGAGCAGTACTTC. Protein sequence: CASSQDLAGTASAGYEQYF.